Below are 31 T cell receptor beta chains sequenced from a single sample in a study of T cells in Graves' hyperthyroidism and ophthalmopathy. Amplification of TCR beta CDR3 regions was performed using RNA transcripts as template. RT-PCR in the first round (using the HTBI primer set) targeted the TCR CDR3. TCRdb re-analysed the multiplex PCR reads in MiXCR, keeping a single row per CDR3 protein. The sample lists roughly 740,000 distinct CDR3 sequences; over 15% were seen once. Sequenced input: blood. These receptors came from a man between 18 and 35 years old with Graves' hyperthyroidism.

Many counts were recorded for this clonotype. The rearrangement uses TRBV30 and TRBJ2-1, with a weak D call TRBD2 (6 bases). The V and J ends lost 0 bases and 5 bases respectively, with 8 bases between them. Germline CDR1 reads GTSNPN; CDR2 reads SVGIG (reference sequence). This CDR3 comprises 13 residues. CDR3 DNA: TGTGCCTGGAGTGTGGGACTCGACAATGAGCAGTTCTTC. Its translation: CAWSVGLDNEQFF.

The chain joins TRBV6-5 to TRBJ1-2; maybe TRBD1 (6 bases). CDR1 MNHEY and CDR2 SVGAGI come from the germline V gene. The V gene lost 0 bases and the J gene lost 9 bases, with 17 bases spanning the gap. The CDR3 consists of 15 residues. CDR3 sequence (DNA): TGTGCCAGCAGTTACTCGTCGGGGGGCGAGTGGAGCTACACCTTC. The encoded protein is CASSYSSGGEWSYTF.

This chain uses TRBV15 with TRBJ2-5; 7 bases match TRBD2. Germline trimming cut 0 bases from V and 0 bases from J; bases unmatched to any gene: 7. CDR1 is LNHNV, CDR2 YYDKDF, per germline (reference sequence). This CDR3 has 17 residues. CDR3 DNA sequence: TGTGCCACCAGCAGAGATCCAAGCGGGATGAACCAAGAGACCCAGTACTTC. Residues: CATSRDPSGMNQETQYF.

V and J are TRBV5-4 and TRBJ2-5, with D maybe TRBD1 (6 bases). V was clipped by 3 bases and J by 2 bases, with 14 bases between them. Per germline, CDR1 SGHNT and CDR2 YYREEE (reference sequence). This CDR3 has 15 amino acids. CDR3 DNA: TGTGCCAGCAGCTCCCCTCAGGGGCTTCAAGAGACCCAGTACTTC. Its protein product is CASSSPQGLQETQYF. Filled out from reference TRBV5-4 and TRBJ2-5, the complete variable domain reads ETGVTQSPTHLIKTRGQQVTLRCSSQSGHNTVSWYQQALGQGPQFIFQYYREEENGRGNFPPRFSGLQFPNYSSELNVNALELDDSALYLCASSSPQGLQETQYFGPGTRLLVL.

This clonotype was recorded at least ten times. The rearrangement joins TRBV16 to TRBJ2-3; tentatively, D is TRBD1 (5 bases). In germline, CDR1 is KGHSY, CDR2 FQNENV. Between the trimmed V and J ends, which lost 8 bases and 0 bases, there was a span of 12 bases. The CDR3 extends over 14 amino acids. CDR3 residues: CASRRAGSTDTQYF. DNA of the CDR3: TGTGCCAGCCGACGGGCAGGGAGCACAGATACGCAGTATTTT.

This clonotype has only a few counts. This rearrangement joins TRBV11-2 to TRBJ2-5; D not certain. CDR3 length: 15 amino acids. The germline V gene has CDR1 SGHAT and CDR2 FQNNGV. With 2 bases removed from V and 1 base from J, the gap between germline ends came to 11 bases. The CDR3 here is CASSLFWVGQETQYF. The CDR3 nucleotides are TGTGCCAGCAGCTTATTTTGGGTAGGCCAAGAGACCCAGTACTTC.

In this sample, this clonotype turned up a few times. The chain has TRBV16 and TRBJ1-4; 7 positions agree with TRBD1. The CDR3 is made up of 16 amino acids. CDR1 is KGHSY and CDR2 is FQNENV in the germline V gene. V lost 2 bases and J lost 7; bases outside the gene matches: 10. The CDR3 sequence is CASSQLDRAGGEKLFF. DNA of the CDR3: TGTGCCAGCAGCCAACTCGACAGGGCTGGCGGTGAAAAACTGTTTTTT.

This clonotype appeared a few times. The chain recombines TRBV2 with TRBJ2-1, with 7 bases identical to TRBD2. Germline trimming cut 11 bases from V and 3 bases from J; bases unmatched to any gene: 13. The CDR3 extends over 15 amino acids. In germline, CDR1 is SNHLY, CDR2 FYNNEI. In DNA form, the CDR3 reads TGTGCCGCTGAAGGGGCCCTAGCGGACTACAATGAGCAGTTCTTC. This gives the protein CAAEGALADYNEQFF.

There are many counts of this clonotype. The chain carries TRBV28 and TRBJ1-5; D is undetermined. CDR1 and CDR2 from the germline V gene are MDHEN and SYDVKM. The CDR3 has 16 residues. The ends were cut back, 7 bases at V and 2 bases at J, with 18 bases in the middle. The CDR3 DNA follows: TGTGCCAGCACCATTCGCCGGGCGCCGGGCAATCAGCCCCAGCATTTT. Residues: CASTIRRAPGNQPQHF.

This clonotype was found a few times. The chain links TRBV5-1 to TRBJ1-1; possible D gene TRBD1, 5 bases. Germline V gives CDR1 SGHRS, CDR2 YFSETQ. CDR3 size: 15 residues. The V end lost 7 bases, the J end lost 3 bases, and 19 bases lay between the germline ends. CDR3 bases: TGCGCCAGCGGAAACGCTAGGGGTGGAGACACTGAAGCTTTCTTT. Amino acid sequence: CASGNARGGDTEAFF.

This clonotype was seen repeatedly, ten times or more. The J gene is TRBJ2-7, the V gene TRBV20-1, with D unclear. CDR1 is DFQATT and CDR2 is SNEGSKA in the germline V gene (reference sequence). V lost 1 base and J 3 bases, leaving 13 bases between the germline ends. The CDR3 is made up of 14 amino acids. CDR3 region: CSARVGGEIYEQYF. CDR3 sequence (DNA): TGCAGTGCTAGAGTAGGTGGGGAAATCTACGAGCAGTACTTC.

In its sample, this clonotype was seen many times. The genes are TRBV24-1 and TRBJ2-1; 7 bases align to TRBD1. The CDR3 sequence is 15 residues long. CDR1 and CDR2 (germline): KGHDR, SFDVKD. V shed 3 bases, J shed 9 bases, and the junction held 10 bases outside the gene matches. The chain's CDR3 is CATSDPETGDAEQFF. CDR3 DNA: TGTGCCACCAGTGATCCTGAAACAGGGGATGCTGAGCAGTTCTTC.

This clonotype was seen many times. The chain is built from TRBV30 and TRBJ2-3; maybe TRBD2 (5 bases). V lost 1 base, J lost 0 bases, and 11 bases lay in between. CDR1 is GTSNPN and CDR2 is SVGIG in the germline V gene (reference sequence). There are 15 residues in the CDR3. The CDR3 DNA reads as TGTGCCTGGAGTGGTAGCGACATTAGCACAGATACGCAGTATTTT. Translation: CAWSGSDISTDTQYF.

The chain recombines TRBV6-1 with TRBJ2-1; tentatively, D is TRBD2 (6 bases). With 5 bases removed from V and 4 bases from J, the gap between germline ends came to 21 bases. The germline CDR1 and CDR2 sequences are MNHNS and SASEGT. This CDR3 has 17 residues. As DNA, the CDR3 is TGTGCCAGCAGTCCGAGAGGGAGCGGAGGGGTATACAATGAGCAGTTCTTC. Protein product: CASSPRGSGGVYNEQFF.

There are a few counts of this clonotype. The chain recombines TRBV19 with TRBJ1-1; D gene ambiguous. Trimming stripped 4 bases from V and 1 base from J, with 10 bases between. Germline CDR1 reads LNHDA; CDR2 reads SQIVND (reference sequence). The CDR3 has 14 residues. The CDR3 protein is CASSTGRTNTEAFF. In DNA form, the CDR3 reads TGTGCCAGTAGTACCGGACGGACGAACACTGAAGCTTTCTTT.

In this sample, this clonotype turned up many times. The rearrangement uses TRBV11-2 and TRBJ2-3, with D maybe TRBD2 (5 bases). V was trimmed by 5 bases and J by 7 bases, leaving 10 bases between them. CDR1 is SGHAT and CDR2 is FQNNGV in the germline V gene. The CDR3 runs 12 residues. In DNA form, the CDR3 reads TGTGCCAGCAGCCCAGGCGGGCATACGCAGTATTTT. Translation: CASSPGGHTQYF.

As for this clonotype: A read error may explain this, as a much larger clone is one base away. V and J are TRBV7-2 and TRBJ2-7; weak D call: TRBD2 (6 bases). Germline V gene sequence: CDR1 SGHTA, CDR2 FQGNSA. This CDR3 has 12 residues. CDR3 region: CACSLELAEQYF. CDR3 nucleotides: TGTGCCTGCAGCTTAGAACTAGCCGAGCAGTACTTC. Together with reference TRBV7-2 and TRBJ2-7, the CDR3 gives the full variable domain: GAGVSQSPSNKVTEKGKDVELRCDPISGHTALYWYRQSLGQGLEFLIYFQGNSAPDKSGLPSDRFSAERTGGSVSTLTIQRTQQEDSAVYLCACSLELAEQYFGPGTRLTVT.

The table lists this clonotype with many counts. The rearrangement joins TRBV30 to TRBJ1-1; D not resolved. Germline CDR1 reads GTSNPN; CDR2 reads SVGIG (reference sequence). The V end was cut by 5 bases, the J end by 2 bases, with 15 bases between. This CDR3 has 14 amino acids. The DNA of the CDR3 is TGTGCCTGGCTCCGAAGGGAGTCAAACACTGAAGCTTTCTTT. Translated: CAWLRRESNTEAFF.

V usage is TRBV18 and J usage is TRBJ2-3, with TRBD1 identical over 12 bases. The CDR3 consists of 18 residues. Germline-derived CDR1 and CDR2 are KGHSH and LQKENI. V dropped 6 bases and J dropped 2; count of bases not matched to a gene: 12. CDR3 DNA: TGTGCCAGCTCTCCTCAGCCCGGGACAGGGGGCACCACAGATACGCAGTATTTT. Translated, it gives CASSPQPGTGGTTDTQYF. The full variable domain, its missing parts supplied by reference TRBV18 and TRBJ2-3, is NAGVMQNPRHLVRRRGQEARLRCSPMKGHSHVYWYRQLPEEGLKFMVYLQKENIIDESGMPKERFSAEFPKEGPSILRIQQVVRGDSAAYFCASSPQPGTGGTTDTQYFGPGTRLTVL.

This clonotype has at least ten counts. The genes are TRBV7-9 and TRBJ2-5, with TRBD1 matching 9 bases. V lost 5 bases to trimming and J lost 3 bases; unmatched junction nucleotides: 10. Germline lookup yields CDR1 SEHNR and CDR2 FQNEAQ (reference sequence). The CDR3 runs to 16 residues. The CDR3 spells CASSVGTGRAEETQYF. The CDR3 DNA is TGTGCCAGCAGCGTCGGGACAGGGCGGGCCGAAGAGACCCAGTACTTC. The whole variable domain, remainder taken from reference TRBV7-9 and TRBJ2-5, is DTGVSQNPRHKITKRGQNVTFRCDPISEHNRLYWYRQTLGQGPEFLTYFQNEAQLEKSRLLSDRFSAERPKGSFSTLEIQRTEQGDSAMYLCASSVGTGRAEETQYFGPGTRLLVL.

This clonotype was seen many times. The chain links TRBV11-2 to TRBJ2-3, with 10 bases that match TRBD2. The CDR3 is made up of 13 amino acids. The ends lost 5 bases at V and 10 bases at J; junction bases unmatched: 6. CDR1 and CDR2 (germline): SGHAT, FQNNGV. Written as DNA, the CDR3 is TGTGCCAGCAGCCTTAATCTAGCGGGAGCGCAGTATTTT. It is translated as CASSLNLAGAQYF.

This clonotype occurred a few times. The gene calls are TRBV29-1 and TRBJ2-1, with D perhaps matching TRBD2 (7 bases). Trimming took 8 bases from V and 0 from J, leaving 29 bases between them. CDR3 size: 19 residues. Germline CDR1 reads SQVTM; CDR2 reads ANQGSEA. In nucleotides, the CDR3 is TGCAGCACTCTGGACCGAGGGGGAGGGGTTAAACGCTCCTACAATGAGCAGTTCTTC. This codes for CSTLDRGGGVKRSYNEQFF.

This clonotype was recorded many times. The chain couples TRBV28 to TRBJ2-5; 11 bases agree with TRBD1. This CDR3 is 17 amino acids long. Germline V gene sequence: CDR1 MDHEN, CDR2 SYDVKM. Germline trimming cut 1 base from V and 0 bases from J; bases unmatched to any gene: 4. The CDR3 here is CASSLSGQGGYQETQYF. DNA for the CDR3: TGTGCCAGCAGTTTATCGGGACAGGGGGGGTACCAAGAGACCCAGTACTTC.

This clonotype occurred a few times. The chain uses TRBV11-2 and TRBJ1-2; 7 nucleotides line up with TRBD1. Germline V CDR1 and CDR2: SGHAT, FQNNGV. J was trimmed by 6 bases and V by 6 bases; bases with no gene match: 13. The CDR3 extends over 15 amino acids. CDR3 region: CASSEGGRGRHGYTF. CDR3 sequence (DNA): TGTGCCAGCAGTGAGGGAGGAAGGGGGCGACATGGCTACACCTTC.

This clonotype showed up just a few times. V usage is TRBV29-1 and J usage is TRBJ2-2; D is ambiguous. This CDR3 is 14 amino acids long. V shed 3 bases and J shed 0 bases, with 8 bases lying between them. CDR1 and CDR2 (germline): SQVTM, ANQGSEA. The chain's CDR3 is CSVESTTNTGELFF. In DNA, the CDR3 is TGCAGCGTTGAGTCCACAACGAACACCGGGGAGCTGTTTTTT.

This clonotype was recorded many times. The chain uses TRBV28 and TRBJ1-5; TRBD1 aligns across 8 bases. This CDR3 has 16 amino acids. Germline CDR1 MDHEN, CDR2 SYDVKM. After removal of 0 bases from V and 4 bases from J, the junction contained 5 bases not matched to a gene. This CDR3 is CASSLWTGDINQPQHF. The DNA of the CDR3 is TGTGCCAGCAGTTTATGGACAGGGGATATTAATCAGCCCCAGCATTTT. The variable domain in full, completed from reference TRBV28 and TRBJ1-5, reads DVKVTQSSRYLVKRTGEKVFLECVQDMDHENMFWYRQDPGLGLRLIYFSYDVKMKEKGDIPEGYSVSREKKERFSLILESASTNQTSMYLCASSLWTGDINQPQHFGDGTRLSIL.

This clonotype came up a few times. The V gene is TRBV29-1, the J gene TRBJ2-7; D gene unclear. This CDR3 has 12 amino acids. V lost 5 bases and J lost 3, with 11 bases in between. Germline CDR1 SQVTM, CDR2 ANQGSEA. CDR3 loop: CSVRAKFYEQYF. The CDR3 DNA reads TGCAGCGTTAGGGCCAAATTCTACGAGCAGTACTTC.

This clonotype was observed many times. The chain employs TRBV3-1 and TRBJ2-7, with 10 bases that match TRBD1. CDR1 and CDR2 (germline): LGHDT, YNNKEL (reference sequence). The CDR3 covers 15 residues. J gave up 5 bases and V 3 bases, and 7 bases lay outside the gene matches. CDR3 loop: CASSQPGQGKNEQYF. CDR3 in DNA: TGTGCCAGCAGCCAGCCGGGACAGGGGAAAAACGAGCAGTACTTC.

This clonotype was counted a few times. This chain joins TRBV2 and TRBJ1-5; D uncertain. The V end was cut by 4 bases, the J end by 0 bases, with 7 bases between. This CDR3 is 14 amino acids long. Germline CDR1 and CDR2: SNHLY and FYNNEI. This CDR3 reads CASSAEVSNQPQHF. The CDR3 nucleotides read TGTGCCAGCAGTGCTGAAGTTAGCAATCAGCCCCAGCATTTT.

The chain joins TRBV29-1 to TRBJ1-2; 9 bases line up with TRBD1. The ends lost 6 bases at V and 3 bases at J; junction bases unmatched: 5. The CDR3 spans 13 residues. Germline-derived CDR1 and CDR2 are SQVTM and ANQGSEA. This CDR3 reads CSVGTGNDYGYTF. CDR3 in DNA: TGCAGCGTGGGGACAGGGAACGACTATGGCTACACCTTC.

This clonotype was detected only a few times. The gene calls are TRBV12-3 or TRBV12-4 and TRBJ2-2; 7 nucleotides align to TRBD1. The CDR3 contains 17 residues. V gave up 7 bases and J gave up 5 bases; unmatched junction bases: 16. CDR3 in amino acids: CASTIRGGGQTTGELFF. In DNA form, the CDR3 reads TGTGCCAGCACTATACGGGGTGGGGGACAGACGACCGGGGAGCTGTTTTTT.